The 10 T cell receptor beta chains in this list originate from one sample, sequenced in a study of human T cells and chemical hapten exposure. Time point described: patch test 1, 2 weeks after DPC sensitization. Treatment noted: therapeutic diphenylcyclopropenone sensitization with weekly scalp DPC. TCRdb independently ran MiXCR on the RACE reads; one entry per CDR3 protein. The sample holds nearly 350,000 distinct CDR3 sequences, around 6.9% seen once. The sequencing here drew on whole blood, taken in connection with sensitization to the hapten diphenylcyclopropenone (DPC). Receptor source: a woman aged 18-29 years with alopecia areata. Some clones in this sample may be carry-over from other donors' samples.

This clonotype was seen at least ten times. The chain employs TRBV29-1 and TRBJ1-2; D perhaps matches TRBD1 (6 bases). This CDR3 has 12 amino acids. The germline V gene encodes CDR1 SQVTM and CDR2 ANQGSEA. V was trimmed by 2 bases and J by 4 bases, leaving 8 bases between them. The CDR3 DNA sequence: TGCAGCGTTGAAAACAGGGTCTATGGCTACACCTTC. Protein: CSVENRVYGYTF.

The chain has TRBV7-2 and TRBJ2-3; possibly TRBD2 for D (5 bases). Trimming cost V 4 bases and J 5 bases, with 13 bases left between them. The CDR3 totals 14 residues. Germline-derived CDR1 and CDR2 are SGHTA and FQGNSA. CDR3 sequence: CASSSVGLKDTQYF. In DNA form, the CDR3 reads TGTGCCAGCAGCTCAGTCGGACTGAAAGATACGCAGTATTTT.

In its sample, this clonotype was seen many times. The genes are TRBV7-3 and TRBJ2-1; TRBD1 agrees at 9 bases. V shed 5 bases, J shed 9 bases, and the junction held 20 bases outside the gene matches. The germline V gene encodes CDR1 SGHTA and CDR2 FQGTGA. This CDR3 region has 18 residues. The CDR3 reads CASSRQKEIQGAIAEQFF. CDR3 DNA sequence: TGTGCCAGCAGCCGCCAGAAGGAAATACAGGGGGCGATTGCTGAGCAGTTCTTC.

Many counts were recorded for this clonotype. The chain has TRBV10-3 and TRBJ2-6; a weak D match, TRBD2 (5 bases). The CDR3 covers 16 residues. V was pared by 8 bases and J by 0 bases, with 14 bases between. CDR1 and CDR2 (germline): ENHRY, SYGVKD. CDR3 in amino acids: CAIGGRASSGANVLTF. CDR3 sequence (DNA): TGTGCCATCGGAGGTCGGGCAAGCTCTGGGGCCAACGTCCTGACTTTC.

This clonotype has more than one count but fewer than ten. V and J are TRBV7-2 and TRBJ1-1, with D possibly TRBD1 on 6 matching bases. The germline V and J ends were trimmed by 1 base and 3 bases, with 15 bases remaining between them. There are 16 residues in the CDR3. Germline V CDR1 and CDR2: SGHTA, FQGNSA. In nucleotides, the CDR3 is TGTGCCAGCAGCTTAGAGGGCAGGGGATCGGACACTGAAGCTTTCTTT. This gives the protein CASSLEGRGSDTEAFF.

The CDR3 reads CASSEPRSPQALHF. CDR3 sequence (DNA): TGTGCCAGCAGTGAACCCCGCAGTCCCCAGGCCCTCCACTTT. The chain has TRBV6-1 and TRBJ1-6; D unresolved. The germline gives CDR1 MNHNS, CDR2 SASEGT. This CDR3 has 14 amino acids. Trimming shortened V by 2 bases and J by 14 bases, and 16 bases separated the two germline ends.

The chain couples TRBV7-3 to TRBJ1-1; the D gene is possibly TRBD1 (5 bases). V lost 2 bases, J lost 1 base, and 11 bases lay in between. CDR1 SGHTA and CDR2 FQGTGA come from the germline V gene. This CDR3 has 15 residues. DNA of the CDR3: TGTGCCAGCAGCTTATACGGTACAGGGAACACTGAAGCTTTCTTT. Its protein is CASSLYGTGNTEAFF.

The CDR3 reads CASSLVRVFSNEQFF. CDR3 nucleotides: TGTGCCAGCAGCTTAGTCCGTGTTTTTAGTAATGAGCAGTTCTTC. The V gene is TRBV7-2, the J gene TRBJ2-1, with D unclear. Germline assignment: CDR1 SGHTA and CDR2 FQGNSA. Trimming took off 1 base at V and 7 bases at J, with 14 bases between the two ends. The CDR3 sequence is 15 residues long.

The sample holds a few counts of this clonotype. CDR3: CASSLTQGTEQYF. Here the CDR3 DNA reads TGTGCCAGCAGTTTAACACAGGGTACAGAGCAGTACTTC. The V call is TRBV12-3 or TRBV12-4, the J call TRBJ2-7; weak D call: TRBD1 (6 bases). V was trimmed by 2 bases and J by 7 bases, leaving 12 bases between them. There are 13 residues in the CDR3.

This clonotype came up a few times. The chain uses TRBV14 and TRBJ2-6; perhaps TRBD1 as D (6 bases). V lost 1 base and J 0 bases, leaving 10 bases between the germline ends. This CDR3 spans 17 amino acids. Germline CDR1 and CDR2: SGHDN and FVKESK. CDR3 residues: CASSQGYRASGANVLTF. The CDR3 bases are TGTGCCAGCAGCCAAGGTTACAGGGCCTCTGGGGCCAACGTCCTGACTTTC.